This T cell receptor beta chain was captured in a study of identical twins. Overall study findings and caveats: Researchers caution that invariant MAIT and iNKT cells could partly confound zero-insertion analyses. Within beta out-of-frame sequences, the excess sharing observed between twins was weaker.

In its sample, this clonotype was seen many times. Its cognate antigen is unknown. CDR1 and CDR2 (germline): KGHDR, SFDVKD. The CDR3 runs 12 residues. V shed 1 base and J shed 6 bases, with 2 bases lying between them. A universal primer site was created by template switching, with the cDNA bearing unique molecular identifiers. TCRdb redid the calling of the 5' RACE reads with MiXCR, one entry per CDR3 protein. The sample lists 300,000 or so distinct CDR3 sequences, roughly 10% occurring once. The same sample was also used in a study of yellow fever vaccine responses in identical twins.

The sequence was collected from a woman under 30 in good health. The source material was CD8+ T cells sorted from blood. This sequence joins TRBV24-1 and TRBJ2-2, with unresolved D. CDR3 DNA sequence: TGTGCCACCAGTGATTTTTCCGGGGAGCTGTTTTTT. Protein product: CATSDFSGELFF.